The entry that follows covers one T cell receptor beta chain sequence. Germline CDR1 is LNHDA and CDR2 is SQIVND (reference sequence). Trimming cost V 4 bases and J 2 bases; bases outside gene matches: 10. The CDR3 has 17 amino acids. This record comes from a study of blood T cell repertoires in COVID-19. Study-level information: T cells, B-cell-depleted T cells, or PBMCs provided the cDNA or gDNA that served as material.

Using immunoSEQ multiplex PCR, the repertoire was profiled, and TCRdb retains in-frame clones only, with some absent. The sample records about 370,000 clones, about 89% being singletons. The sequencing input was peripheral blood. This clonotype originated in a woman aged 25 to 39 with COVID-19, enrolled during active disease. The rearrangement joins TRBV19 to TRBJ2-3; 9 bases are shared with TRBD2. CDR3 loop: CASSTPLLAGHTDTQYF. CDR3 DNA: TGTGCCAGTAGTACCCCCCTCCTAGCGGGGCACACAGATACGCAGTATTTT. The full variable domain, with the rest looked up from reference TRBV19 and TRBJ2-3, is DGGITQSPKYLFRKEGQNVTLSCEQNLNHDAMYWYRQDPGQGLRLIYYSQIVNDFQKGDIAEGYSVSREKKESFPLTVTSAQKNPTAFYLCASSTPLLAGHTDTQYFGPGTRLTVL.